Following are 29 T cell receptor beta chains from one sample sequenced in a study of vaccination and CD4 T cells after COVID-19. No antigen is known for these receptors. Treatment in this sample: roughly 11-day PBMC culture with coronavirus spike peptide pools or control peptides (ViraFEST assay). Researchers used the Oncomine TCR Beta short-read assay to sequence DNA from cultured CD4+ T cells. TCRdb analysed the PCR reads with MiXCR anew, one entry per CDR3 protein. The repertoire has some 13,000 distinct CDR3 sequences, around a third of them found once; the top ten carry 9.5% to 13%. The sequenced sample was CD4+ T cells from blood, cultured in vitro. The receptor source for this set is a human donor who had recovered from COVID-19.

The V gene is TRBV5-1, the J gene TRBJ2-3; 10 bases align to TRBD1. The trim removed 2 bases at V and 4 bases at J, leaving 4 bases unmatched. The CDR3 has 15 residues. In germline, CDR1 is SGHRS, CDR2 YFSETQ. The CDR3 loop reads CASSFGTGVADTQYF. As DNA, the CDR3 is TGCGCCAGCAGCTTCGGGACAGGGGTGGCAGATACGCAGTATTTT.

The chain couples TRBV6-1 to TRBJ2-2; TRBD2 might be the D (6 bases). CDR1 and CDR2 from the germline V gene are MNHNS and SASEGT. The CDR3 totals 15 residues. The germline V and J ends were trimmed by 2 bases and 1 base, with 8 bases remaining between them. The CDR3 nucleotides read TGTGCCAGCAGTGAACGGGGGATGAACACCGGGGAGCTGTTTTTT. It specifies CASSERGMNTGELFF.

This clonotype occurred a few times. The chain uses TRBV30 and TRBJ1-6; no definite D call. Germline values: CDR1 GTSNPN, CDR2 SVGIG (reference sequence). The V gene lost 0 bases and the J gene lost 6 bases, with 9 bases spanning the gap. The CDR3 spans 14 residues. CDR3 loop: CAWSVSDFNSPLHF. The CDR3 DNA reads TGTGCCTGGAGTGTGTCTGACTTTAATTCACCCCTCCACTTT.

The genes are TRBV28 and TRBJ2-2; TRBD1 is a possible D gene (5 bases). Germline loops: CDR1 MDHEN, CDR2 SYDVKM. The CDR3 has 12 amino acids. Trimming shortened V by 9 bases and J by 1 base, and 6 bases separated the two germline ends. The CDR3 loop is CASGQNTGELFF. CDR3 in DNA: TGTGCCAGTGGACAGAACACCGGGGAGCTGTTTTTT.

This sequence joins TRBV7-3 and TRBJ2-1; 10 bases agree with TRBD2. Germline V CDR1 and CDR2: SGHTA, FQGTGA. The CDR3 loop spans 14 amino acids. J gave up 12 bases and V 5 bases, and 10 bases lay outside the gene matches. The CDR3 DNA follows: TGTGCCAGCAGCGCACTAAGCGGGAGGGCCCGGCAGTTCTTC. Its protein product is CASSALSGRARQFF.

This chain links TRBV2 with TRBJ1-5; weak D call: TRBD1 (6 bases). Germline lookup yields CDR1 SNHLY and CDR2 FYNNEI. This CDR3 is 14 amino acids long. V lost 3 bases and J 3 bases, leaving 9 bases between the germline ends. The DNA of the CDR3 is TGTGCCAGCAGTGAGTACAGGGTCAATCAGCCCCAGCATTTT. It codes for CASSEYRVNQPQHF.

The chain links TRBV7-9 to TRBJ2-3, with 10 bases matching TRBD2. This CDR3 spans 15 amino acids. Germline CDR1 SEHNR, CDR2 FQNEAQ (reference sequence). V lost 8 bases, J lost 4 bases, and 9 bases stayed unmatched. Written as DNA, the CDR3 is TGTGCCAGCGAAATAGCGGGAGGATCCCCAGATACGCAGTATTTT. It translates to CASEIAGGSPDTQYF. Complete variable domain (other parts from reference TRBV7-9 and TRBJ2-3): DTGVSQNPRHKITKRGQNVTFRCDPISEHNRLYWYRQTLGQGPEFLTYFQNEAQLEKSRLLSDRFSAERPKGSFSTLEIQRTEQGDSAMYLCASEIAGGSPDTQYFGPGTRLTVL.

This clonotype was detected a few times. The chain is built from TRBV25-1 and TRBJ2-7, with TRBD2 matching 7 bases. The CDR3 has 14 residues. The germline CDR1 and CDR2 sequences are MGHDK and SYGVNS. V gave up 3 bases and J gave up 4 bases; unmatched junction bases: 6. The CDR3 loop is CASSDLAGVYEQYF. The CDR3, as DNA: TGTGCCAGCAGTGACCTCGCGGGAGTGTACGAGCAGTACTTC.

The chain carries TRBV29-1 and TRBJ2-7; weak D call: TRBD2 (7 bases). Germline lookup yields CDR1 SQVTM and CDR2 ANQGSEA. The CDR3 length is 12 residues. Trimming removed 6 bases at V and 0 bases at J, with 9 bases between. CDR3 amino acids: CSVGGLSYEQYF. CDR3 sequence (DNA): TGCAGCGTGGGGGGGCTCTCCTACGAGCAGTACTTC.

The chain recombines TRBV30 with TRBJ1-5; D may be TRBD1 (5 bases). Germline V gene sequence: CDR1 GTSNPN, CDR2 SVGIG (reference sequence). Trimming took off 3 bases at V and 6 bases at J, with 12 bases between the two ends. CDR3 size: 13 residues. CDR3 nucleotides: TGTGCCTGGAGGGGGCATCCGGGTCAGCCCCAGCATTTT. Translation: CAWRGHPGQPQHF.

In this sample, this clonotype turned up once. The CDR3 region is CASSQTASSYNEQFF. The CDR3 DNA reads TGTGCCAGCAGCCAGACGGCTAGCTCCTACAATGAGCAGTTCTTC. The chain carries TRBV7-3 and TRBJ2-1; D is ambiguous. Trimming cost V 5 bases and J 0 bases, with 11 bases left between them. CDR3 size: 15 residues. Germline V gene data show CDR1 as SGHTA and CDR2 as FQGTGA.

This clonotype was picked up a small number of times. The gene calls are TRBV20-1 and TRBJ2-1; possible D gene TRBD2, 6 bases. The CDR3 contains 16 residues. V lost 0 bases to trimming and J lost 8 bases, with 20 bases between them. Germline V gene lookup returns CDR1 DFQATT and CDR2 SNEGSKA (reference sequence). For the CDR3, the DNA is TGCAGTGCTAGAGACCCCCTAACGGGAGTTGGCGATGAGCAGTTCTTC. It specifies CSARDPLTGVGDEQFF.

This sequence joins TRBV6-5 and TRBJ2-1; D not resolved. V was pared by 2 bases and J by 6 bases, with 11 bases between. There are 14 residues in the CDR3. CDR1 and CDR2 (germline): MNHEY, SVGAGI. In nucleotides, the CDR3 is TGTGCCAGCAGTTACAAAGCGCCCTCCAATGAGCAGTTCTTC. Translation gives CASSYKAPSNEQFF.

There are a few counts of this clonotype. V is TRBV12-3 or TRBV12-4 and J is TRBJ2-7; possibly TRBD1 for D (5 bases). The V end lost 2 bases, the J end lost 6 bases, and 14 bases lay between the germline ends. This CDR3 is 14 amino acids long. The CDR3 sequence: CASSLRQGLSEQYF. Written as DNA, the CDR3 is TGTGCCAGCAGTTTACGGCAGGGCCTCTCCGAGCAGTACTTC.

The V and J genes are TRBV7-6 and TRBJ2-1; the match to TRBD2 covers 15 bases. The CDR3 is 19 amino acids. The V segment lost 2 bases and the J segment 7 bases; nucleotides outside the gene matches: 12. Germline CDR1 SGHVS, CDR2 FNYEAQ. CDR3 amino acids: CASSLTPGLAGGPWNEQFF. For the CDR3, the DNA is TGTGCCAGCAGCTTAACCCCCGGACTAGCGGGAGGGCCCTGGAATGAGCAGTTCTTC.

This clonotype was found a few times. The chain links TRBV11-2 to TRBJ1-2; D perhaps matches TRBD1 (6 bases). The CDR3 runs 13 residues. V was shortened by 5 bases and J by 2 bases, with 9 bases between the two germline ends. CDR1 is SGHAT and CDR2 is FQNNGV in the germline V gene. DNA for the CDR3: TGTGCCAGCAGCCCAGGACAGAACTATGGCTACACCTTC. Translating gives CASSPGQNYGYTF.

The CDR3 reads CASSPGGTGIIHEQYF. The CDR3 DNA follows: TGTGCCAGCAGCCCAGGGGGGACAGGGATCATCCACGAGCAGTACTTC. The chain uses TRBV7-2 and TRBJ2-7; TRBD1 agrees at 9 bases. CDR3 length equals 16 residues. Looked up from germline, CDR1 is SGHTA and CDR2 is FQGNSA. Germline trimming cut 5 bases from V and 5 bases from J; bases unmatched to any gene: 13. The variable domain in full, with the rest retrieved from reference TRBV7-2 and TRBJ2-7, is GAGVSQSPSNKVTEKGKDVELRCDPISGHTALYWYRQSLGQGLEFLIYFQGNSAPDKSGLPSDRFSAERTGGSVSTLTIQRTQQEDSAVYLCASSPGGTGIIHEQYFGPGTRLTVT.

This chain links TRBV14 with TRBJ1-2; D is unresolved. CDR1 SGHDN and CDR2 FVKESK come from the germline V gene. V lost 4 bases and J lost 7, with 10 bases in between. The CDR3 is 12 amino acids. The CDR3 protein is CASSPPHSGYTF. The CDR3 DNA is TGTGCCAGCAGCCCCCCTCACTCTGGCTACACCTTC.

This clonotype was observed a handful of times. As DNA, the CDR3 is TGTGCCAGCAGCTTAGGGATAGGTCAGCCCCAGCATTTT. Its translation: CASSLGIGQPQHF. This chain joins TRBV7-9 and TRBJ1-5; no definite D call. This CDR3 is built from 13 residues. V lost 1 base and J 6 bases, leaving 7 bases between the germline ends. CDR1 SEHNR and CDR2 FQNEAQ come from the germline V gene (reference sequence).

The V gene is TRBV6-4, the J gene TRBJ1-6; D is undetermined. The CDR3 covers 14 residues. Germline CDR1 is MRHNA and CDR2 is SNTAGT. V was cut by 5 bases and J by 4 bases, with 9 bases left in between. CDR3 nucleotides: TGTGCCAGCAGTTCCGGACGGTATAATTCACCCCTCCACTTT. Protein product: CASSSGRYNSPLHF.

The CDR3 reads CASSLSDRAPQETQYF. As DNA, the CDR3 is TGTGCCAGCAGTTTAAGTGACAGGGCCCCCCAAGAGACCCAGTACTTC. This sequence joins TRBV12-3 or TRBV12-4 and TRBJ2-5; 7 bases map to TRBD1. J gave up 1 base and V 2 bases, and 7 bases lay outside the gene matches. CDR3 size: 16 residues.

This chain uses TRBV12-3 or TRBV12-4 with TRBJ1-5, with 12 bases aligning to TRBD1. The V and J ends lost 5 bases and 8 bases, in that order; junction bases with no gene match: 7. CDR3 length: 15 residues. The CDR3 sequence: CASSPGTGGGEPQHF. CDR3 DNA: TGTGCCAGCAGTCCCGGGACAGGGGGCGGGGAGCCCCAGCATTTT.

This chain links TRBV20-1 with TRBJ1-4, with unresolved D. Germline V CDR1 and CDR2: DFQATT, SNEGSKA (reference sequence). V dropped 1 base and J dropped 3 bases, with 12 bases sitting between them. The CDR3 extends over 15 amino acids. The CDR3 region is CSARAAGYPNEKLFF. CDR3 DNA: TGCAGTGCTAGAGCTGCGGGGTATCCTAATGAAAAACTGTTTTTT.

This clonotype showed up just a few times. The V gene is TRBV20-1, the J gene TRBJ1-1; perhaps TRBD1 as D (5 bases). The CDR3 is 15 amino acids. Germline values: CDR1 DFQATT, CDR2 SNEGSKA (reference sequence). Trimming removed 3 bases from V and 2 bases from J, with 16 bases in between. The CDR3 region has the DNA TGCAGTGCTAGTACATTACAGGAATTAAACACTGAAGCTTTCTTT. Translating gives CSASTLQELNTEAFF.

The chain employs TRBV7-9 and TRBJ1-1; D uncertain. In germline, CDR1 is SEHNR, CDR2 FQNEAQ (reference sequence). The V and J ends lost 8 bases and 0 bases respectively, with 13 bases between them. The CDR3 sequence is 14 residues long. The CDR3 nucleotides are TGTGCCAGCTGTCCTGGGGAGGTGAACACTGAAGCTTTCTTT. Residues: CASCPGEVNTEAFF.

This clonotype has a handful of counts. This chain's CDR3 is CASSPGTRVYEQFF. The CDR3 region has the DNA TGTGCCAGCAGCCCGGGGACTAGAGTCTATGAGCAGTTCTTC. The V gene is TRBV7-2, the J gene TRBJ2-1, with 8 bases that match TRBD2. Unmatched junction bases numbered 8, after V lost 5 bases and J lost 8 bases. This CDR3 contains 14 residues. Germline values: CDR1 SGHTA, CDR2 FQGNSA.

This chain joins TRBV7-9 and TRBJ2-1, with D perhaps TRBD2 (5 bases). Trimming cost V 1 base and J 7 bases, with 14 bases left between them. CDR3 length equals 15 residues. Per germline, CDR1 SEHNR and CDR2 FQNEAQ (reference sequence). The CDR3 region is CASSLGGRQSNEQFF. CDR3 DNA sequence: TGTGCCAGCAGCTTAGGAGGGAGACAATCTAATGAGCAGTTCTTC.

The table lists this clonotype with a few counts. CDR3: CASTEDTGELFF. The CDR3 coding sequence is TGTGCCAGCACCGAAGACACCGGGGAGCTGTTTTTT. This chain joins TRBV7-9 and TRBJ2-2; D gene ambiguous. CDR1 is SEHNR and CDR2 is FQNEAQ in the germline V gene (reference sequence). This CDR3 has 12 residues. V lost 7 bases and J 3 bases, leaving 6 bases between the germline ends. Filled out from reference TRBV7-9 and TRBJ2-2, the complete variable domain reads DTGVSQNPRHKITKRGQNVTFRCDPISEHNRLYWYRQTLGQGPEFLTYFQNEAQLEKSRLLSDRFSAERPKGSFSTLEIQRTEQGDSAMYLCASTEDTGELFFGEGSRLTVL.

The V gene is TRBV21-1, the J gene TRBJ2-1. TRBV21-1 is an annotated pseudogene. The CDR3 contains 12 residues. The CDR3: CASGSSYNEQFF. CDR3 coding DNA: TGTGCCAGCGGAAGCTCCTACAATGAGCAGTTCTTC.